This is a list of T cell receptor beta chains from one sample in a study of blood T cell repertoires in COVID-19. TCRdb's copy holds only in-frame clones and misses some; the assay was immunoSEQ multiplex PCR. Among some 350,000 clones listed, roughly 90% were seen once. Sample: peripheral blood. The origin of the receptors is a woman in her twenties or thirties with COVID-19, enrolled during active disease. CDR3s include the opening cysteine and the closing phenylalanine or tryptophan. Not all rows give a size; the values are once, few, many and, for expanded clones, a class.

J gene | V gene | clone size | CDR3 protein
TRBJ1-5 | TRBV28 | . | CASSSPAGTGDRQPQHF
TRBJ2-3 | TRBV7-2 | . | CASSRTGTDTQYF
TRBJ2-1 | TRBV19 | . | CASSSSAHSYNEQFF
TRBJ2-1 | TRBV28 | few | CASSLSGFSYNEQFF
TRBJ1-5 | TRBV5-6 | . | CASSLRQGKQPQHF
TRBJ2-5 | TRBV27 | . | CASSSLSPRQRLVETQYF
TRBJ1-5 | TRBV19 | many | CASSTSPRGTGFRRDQPQHF
TRBJ2-1 | TRBV10-2 | few | CASTGNNEQFF
TRBJ2-1 | TRBV2 | . | CASLDRGPDNEQFF
TRBJ2-1 | TRBV6-5 | . | CAIKSSGASTGEQFF
TRBJ2-1 | TRBV7-7 | . | CASSLGPEPYNEQFF
TRBJ1-1 | TRBV5-1 | . | CASSFAGGTEAFF
TRBJ1-1 | TRBV27 | . | CASRWGQGMNTEAFF
TRBJ1-6 | TRBV19 | . | CASSIGSSSYNSPLHF
TRBJ2-1 | TRBV19 | . | CASSQASRGEQFF
TRBJ2-3 | TRBV7-9 | . | CASSLFREGGYPRDTQYF
TRBJ2-1 | TRBV10-1 | . | CASSARQGRIDEQFF
TRBJ1-3 | TRBV4-3 | once | CASSQDRSFSGNTIYF
TRBJ2-5 | TRBV5-1 | . | CASSSGFQETQYF
TRBJ2-2 | TRBV19 | . | CASRQDGWTGELFF
TRBJ2-1 | TRBV6-1 | once | CASSEVGQGVDEQFF
TRBJ2-5 | TRBV6-2/TRBV6-3 | once | CASSYPIPPGSGRQETQYF
TRBJ1-2 | TRBV12-3/TRBV12-4 | once | CASSFHAGGYTF
TRBJ1-2 | TRBV11-2 | . | CASSLGAWAGGEYGYTF
TRBJ1-2 | TRBV18 | . | CASSAGTGYGYTF
TRBJ2-2 | TRBV9 | . | CASSDPLTSGDTGELFF
TRBJ2-3 | TRBV6-2/TRBV6-3 | once | CASSYSKGERGGLRSYF
TRBJ1-1 | TRBV6-5 | . | CASSLDRAWTEAFF
TRBJ2-3 | TRBV7-9 | . | CASSPRTGADTQYF
TRBJ2-2 | TRBV10-3 | . | CAIRRGLAGSTGELFF
TRBJ2-7 | TRBV28 | . | CASSTPSLSYEQYF
TRBJ2-3 | TRBV28 | . | CASSSPAVTDTQYF
TRBJ1-5 | TRBV4-3 | . | CASSQGTGRNQPQHF
TRBJ1-2 | TRBV6-5 | few | CASSRSGTGEYGYTF
TRBJ1-6 | TRBV4-3 | . | CASSQGQGVYNSPLHF
TRBJ2-7 | TRBV5-4 | . | CASSLKGYAREQYF
TRBJ2-5 | TRBV9 | once | CASSPQGYQETQYF
TRBJ2-2 | TRBV9 | . | CASSPHDRRSTGELFF
TRBJ1-5 | TRBV19 | . | CASSPGGGRDQPQHF
TRBJ1-2 | TRBV2 | . | CASGPTGALFYTF
TRBJ1-2 | TRBV28 | once | CASSTGGVNYGYTF
TRBJ1-1 | TRBV7-2 | . | CASSFKQVEAFF
TRBJ2-7 | TRBV11-2 | . | CASSLDRGPYEQYF
TRBJ2-1 | TRBV10-3 | . | CAITAEGGWEQFF
TRBJ2-3 | TRBV7-9 | . | CASSLRLPSTDTQYF
TRBJ2-1 | TRBV29-1 | . | CSVGRRQATNEQFF
TRBJ1-1 | TRBV19 | . | CASSIESGGPNTEAFF
TRBJ1-5 | TRBV6-2/TRBV6-3 | . | CASSYSGQGWFQPQHF
TRBJ1-1 | TRBV6-5 | . | CASSPQGTEAFF
TRBJ1-3 | TRBV7-9 | . | CASSRQATGNTIYF
TRBJ2-5 | TRBV6-2/TRBV6-3 | . | CASSYPRETQYF
TRBJ2-3 | TRBV13 | . | CASSLEIGQRGGGTDTQYF
TRBJ2-2 | TRBV6-5 | . | CASSYSDRGNGGELFF
TRBJ2-3 | TRBV5-1 | . | CASSFGDRSTDTQYF
TRBJ1-2 | TRBV11-3 | once | CASSSGTALYGYTF
TRBJ2-5 | TRBV10-2 | . | CASSGDIGEAQYF
TRBJ2-6 | TRBV27 | . | CASSEGQGRPSGANVLTF
TRBJ2-5 | TRBV18 | . | CASSSTWTSTKETQYF
TRBJ2-7 | TRBV28 | . | CASSSPVMGTAFSYEQYF